The 30 T cell receptor beta chains presented below share a single source sample, sequenced in a study of Graves' ophthalmopathy and Graves' hyperthyroidism. The authors amplified TCR beta CDR3 regions from RNA transcripts. In the first round, RT-PCR was carried out with HTBI primers, and a multiplex PCR formed the second round. Each CDR3 protein gets one entry after TCRdb re-called the multiplex PCR reads with MiXCR. The sample has roughly 400,000 distinct CDR3 sequences; approximately 15% are singletons. Material: peripheral blood. These receptors all come from a woman younger than 30 with stable Graves' hyperthyroidism.

This clonotype was seen a few times. This chain links TRBV18 with TRBJ1-1; D is unclear. The CDR3 has 12 residues. Germline values: CDR1 KGHSH, CDR2 LQKENI. V was trimmed by 1 base and J by 11 bases, leaving 11 bases between them. The CDR3 nucleotides are TGTGCCAGCTCACCACTAGGTCGAGCGGCTTTCTTT. This translates into CASSPLGRAAFF.

In the case of this clonotype: A much larger clone lies a single base off, so this may be a read error. The rearrangement uses TRBV24-1 and TRBJ1-1, with D possibly TRBD1 on 6 matching bases. The germline gives CDR1 KGHDR, CDR2 SFDVKD. The CDR3 is 13 residues long. Written as DNA, the CDR3 is TGTTCCACCAGGAAGGGACACAACACTGAAGCTTTCTTT. It specifies CSTRKGHNTEAFF.

This clonotype was seen ten or more times. The chain couples TRBV6-5 to TRBJ1-1; 8 bases agree with TRBD1. Germline V gene data show CDR1 as MNHEY and CDR2 as SVGAGI. The CDR3 has 17 residues. With 0 bases clipped from V and 3 bases from J, the junction kept 9 bases outside the gene matches. This CDR3 reads CASSYSEPGTGDTEAFF. The CDR3 coding sequence is TGTGCCAGCAGTTACTCAGAGCCCGGGACAGGAGACACTGAAGCTTTCTTT.

Note on this clonotype: The junction differs from germline at one of its ends, possibly a read error. The chain uses TRBV12-3 or TRBV12-4 and TRBJ2-7; D is unresolved. The CDR3 totals 14 residues. The CDR3 sequence: CASSSGIGLYDQYF. DNA of the CDR3: TGTGCCAGCAGTTCGGGTATAGGGCTCTACGATCAGTACTTC.

In this sample, this clonotype turned up many times. This chain connects TRBV10-1 to TRBJ1-2; TRBD1 might be the D (5 bases). CDR1 and CDR2 from the germline V gene are WNHNN and SYGVQD (reference sequence). There are 13 residues in the CDR3. Trimming removed 4 bases at V and 4 bases at J, with 10 bases between. This chain's CDR3 is CASSAQGSYGYTF. CDR3 coding DNA: TGCGCCAGCAGTGCTCAGGGCTCCTATGGCTACACCTTC.

This rearrangement joins TRBV12-3 or TRBV12-4 to TRBJ1-1; 10 positions agree with TRBD1. This CDR3 contains 15 residues. V lost 4 bases and J lost 6; bases outside the gene matches: 8. The CDR3 sequence is CASSWGTGVNAEAFF. CDR3 sequence (DNA): TGTGCCAGCAGTTGGGGGACAGGGGTGAATGCTGAAGCTTTCTTT.

This clonotype was counted many times. V is TRBV29-1 and J is TRBJ2-5; D remains unclear. The CDR3 runs 11 residues. Between the trimmed V and J ends, which lost 7 bases and 8 bases, there was a span of 14 bases. Germline CDR1 SQVTM, CDR2 ANQGSEA. This CDR3 reads CSAEGVGTQYF. DNA for the CDR3: TGCAGCGCCGAAGGCGTGGGCACCCAGTACTTC.

This clonotype showed up many times. The chain joins TRBV18 to TRBJ1-5; 11 bases agree with TRBD1. Germline lookup yields CDR1 KGHSH and CDR2 LQKENI. This CDR3 contains 17 residues. The J segment lost 6 bases and the V segment lost 0 bases, leaving 7 bases of the junction unmatched. CDR3 loop: CASSPPPGTGGAQPQHF. The CDR3 region has the DNA TGTGCCAGCTCACCACCCCCAGGGACAGGGGGGGCTCAGCCCCAGCATTTT.

This clonotype has ten or more counts. DNA of the CDR3: TGCGCCAGCAGCTCGGCGGGAAGGGTGGAAGCCTACGAGCAGTACTTC. Amino acids: CASSSAGRVEAYEQYF. The chain links TRBV5-1 to TRBJ2-7; D possibly corresponds to TRBD2 (6 bases). Trimming left V 3 bases short and J 2 bases short, with 18 bases between. The CDR3 consists of 16 residues. Germline values: CDR1 SGHRS, CDR2 YFSETQ. Together with reference TRBV5-1 and TRBJ2-7, the CDR3 gives the full variable domain: KAGVTQTPRYLIKTRGQQVTLSCSPISGHRSVSWYQQTPGQGLQFLFEYFSETQRNKGNFPGRFSGRQFSNSRSEMNVSTLELGDSALYLCASSSAGRVEAYEQYFGPGTRLTVT.

This clonotype was observed at least ten times. The chain's CDR3 is CASSFAVEQYF. CDR3 coding DNA: TGTGCCAGCAGTTTTGCCGTGGAGCAGTACTTC. V and J are TRBV6-2 or TRBV6-3 and TRBJ2-7; D call uncertain. Germline values: CDR1 MNHEY, CDR2 SVGEGT. Trimming removed 4 bases at V and 7 bases at J, with 8 bases between. This CDR3 is 11 amino acids long.

This sequence joins TRBV3-1 and TRBJ2-7; D perhaps matches TRBD1 (7 bases). The V gene lost 4 bases and the J gene lost 1 base, with 20 bases spanning the gap. The germline V gene encodes CDR1 LGHDT and CDR2 YNNKEL (reference sequence). The CDR3 loop spans 17 amino acids. As DNA, the CDR3 is TGTGCCAGCAGCCCTTCCAGGACAGGCAGCGGGTCCTACGAGCAGTACTTC. This codes for CASSPSRTGSGSYEQYF.

This chain links TRBV24-1 with TRBJ1-5; D remains unclear. This CDR3 region has 13 residues. The germline V gene has CDR1 KGHDR and CDR2 SFDVKD. V lost 4 bases and J lost 6, with 9 bases in between. The chain's CDR3 is CATSEGSLQPQHF. The CDR3, as DNA: TGTGCCACCAGTGAGGGTTCCCTTCAGCCCCAGCATTTT.

This clonotype was recorded many times. The chain employs TRBV7-9 and TRBJ2-7, with 7 bases matching TRBD1. The CDR3 extends over 14 amino acids. Germline CDR1 and CDR2: SEHNR and FQNEAQ (reference sequence). Trimming at V came to 4 bases and at J to 5 bases, leaving 8 bases not matched to a gene. In DNA form, the CDR3 reads TGTGCCAGCAGCTCACCGACAGGGCTCGACGAGCAGTACTTC. It yields the protein CASSSPTGLDEQYF.

This clonotype occurred many times. The chain combines TRBV2 with TRBJ2-5, with a tentative D call TRBD2 (6 bases). The CDR3 sequence is 16 residues long. Trimming left V 6 bases short and J 2 bases short, with 19 bases between. Per germline, CDR1 SNHLY and CDR2 FYNNEI. CDR3 DNA sequence: TGTGCCAGCAGCGCCCGGGACTTACACAAACAAGAGACCCAGTACTTC. Translation gives CASSARDLHKQETQYF.

This clonotype was seen a few times. The chain employs TRBV12-3 or TRBV12-4 and TRBJ2-7, with TRBD1 matching over 7 bases. J was trimmed by 7 bases and V by 6 bases; bases with no gene match: 12. This CDR3 has 14 amino acids. The CDR3 coding sequence is TGTGCCAGCAGAAGGGATACAGGGGCGCGTGAGCAGTACTTC. It specifies CASRRDTGAREQYF.

This clonotype was seen only a few times. A clone one base away is much larger, so this may be a read error. V and J are TRBV6-1 and TRBJ2-5; perhaps TRBD1 as D (6 bases). From germline, CDR1 is MNHNS and CDR2 SASEGT. The CDR3 runs 14 residues. Between the trimmed V and J ends, which lost 6 bases and 4 bases, there was a span of 15 bases. The CDR3 protein is CASSRLRGGETQYF. CDR3 sequence (DNA): TGTGCCAGCAGCAGACTCCGAGGGGGAGAGACCCAGTACTTC.

In this sample, this clonotype turned up many times. The chain joins TRBV14 to TRBJ2-5, with 8 bases matching TRBD1. CDR1 and CDR2 from the germline V gene are SGHDN and FVKESK. V trimming: 2 bases; J trimming: 5 bases; junction bases outside the gene matches: 7. This CDR3 contains 15 residues. The CDR3 DNA reads as TGTGCCAGCAGCCAAATGACAGGGGAGTTCGAGACCCAGTACTTC. Translating gives CASSQMTGEFETQYF.

This clonotype was counted at least ten times. The gene calls are TRBV18 and TRBJ1-1; possible D gene TRBD1, 5 bases. This CDR3 has 16 residues. V lost 0 bases, J lost 0 bases, and 11 bases lay in between. Germline loops: CDR1 KGHSH, CDR2 LQKENI. For the CDR3, the DNA is TGTGCCAGCTCACCACCGGTTTCGGGGCTGAACACTGAAGCTTTCTTT. It encodes CASSPPVSGLNTEAFF. Together with reference TRBV18 and TRBJ1-1, the CDR3 gives the full variable domain: NAGVMQNPRHLVRRRGQEARLRCSPMKGHSHVYWYRQLPEEGLKFMVYLQKENIIDESGMPKERFSAEFPKEGPSILRIQQVVRGDSAAYFCASSPPVSGLNTEAFFGQGTRLTVV.

V usage is TRBV6-4 and J usage is TRBJ1-1; 8 bases agree with TRBD1. Trimming took 6 bases from V and 5 from J; bases not matched to a gene: 29. Germline values: CDR1 MRHNA, CDR2 SNTAGT. CDR3 size: 21 residues. The CDR3 sequence: CASRVQIIGPQPDRQGTEAFF. In DNA form, the CDR3 reads TGTGCCAGCAGAGTTCAAATAATCGGCCCACAACCCGACCGACAGGGGACTGAAGCTTTCTTT.

This clonotype was seen at least ten times. CDR3 coding DNA: TGTGCCAGCAGCCCGCTTTCGGGACAGGGAATATATAGCAATCAGCCCCAGCATTTT. Translating it yields CASSPLSGQGIYSNQPQHF. V gene TRBV7-3 combines with J gene TRBJ1-5; 9 bases are a match to TRBD1. The CDR3 has 19 amino acids. After removal of 5 bases from V and 0 bases from J, the junction contained 14 bases not matched to a gene. Germline V gene lookup returns CDR1 SGHTA and CDR2 FQGTGA.

To note about this clonotype: Germline is not matched at one junction end, which may reflect a read error. The chain employs TRBV5-1 and TRBJ1-2; 7 positions match TRBD1. This CDR3 is built from 13 residues. Germline V lookup: CDR1 SGHRS, CDR2 YFSETQ. This CDR3 reads CAGSAGQNYGYTF. The DNA of the CDR3 is TGCGCCGGCAGCGCGGGACAGAACTATGGCTACACCTTC.

This clonotype was counted many times. The chain joins TRBV7-2 to TRBJ1-3; no clear D. Germline CDR1 reads SGHTA; CDR2 reads FQGNSA. Trimming cost V 3 bases and J 0 bases, with 6 bases left between them. The CDR3 totals 14 residues. The CDR3 here is CASSFLHSGNTIYF. DNA of the CDR3: TGTGCCAGCAGCTTCTTGCACTCTGGAAACACCATATATTTT.

This clonotype was detected ten times or more. This chain joins TRBV6-5 and TRBJ1-6; D not resolved. With 2 bases removed from V and 2 bases from J, the gap between germline ends came to 10 bases. CDR3 length: 16 amino acids. Germline V gene lookup returns CDR1 MNHEY and CDR2 SVGAGI. The CDR3 sequence is CASSYERNPYNSPLHF. CDR3 coding DNA: TGTGCCAGCAGTTACGAAAGGAACCCCTATAATTCACCCCTCCACTTT.

This clonotype was seen at least ten times. The chain combines TRBV19 with TRBJ1-6; D remains unclear. The CDR3 spans 15 residues. V lost 10 bases and J 0 bases, leaving 13 bases between the germline ends. The germline V gene has CDR1 LNHDA and CDR2 SQIVND (reference sequence). The CDR3 sequence is CATSPGSSYNSPLHF. The DNA of the CDR3 is TGTGCCACTTCCCCCGGAAGCTCCTATAATTCACCCCTCCACTTT.

The chain links TRBV15 to TRBJ1-2; 9 nucleotides line up with TRBD1. In germline, CDR1 is LNHNV, CDR2 YYDKDF (reference sequence). The CDR3 covers 15 residues. J lost 8 bases, V lost 1 base, and 8 bases had no gene match. The CDR3 region has the DNA TGTGCCACCAGCAGAGGGTGGACAGGGGTCGGAGGCTACACCTTC. This gives the protein CATSRGWTGVGGYTF.

The rearrangement joins TRBV12-3 or TRBV12-4 to TRBJ1-1; D is perhaps TRBD1 (5 bases). Trimming shortened V by 2 bases and J by 1 base, and 11 bases separated the two germline ends. The CDR3 covers 15 residues. CDR3 amino acids: CASSLYAGGNTEAFF. In DNA, the CDR3 is TGTGCCAGCAGTTTATATGCGGGGGGGAACACTGAAGCTTTCTTT.

This clonotype was observed a few times. This chain joins TRBV19 and TRBJ1-2; D gene ambiguous. The CDR3 has 13 amino acids. Trimming shortened V by 5 bases and J by 4 bases, and 11 bases separated the two germline ends. Germline CDR1 is LNHDA and CDR2 is SQIVND (reference sequence). The CDR3 is CASSVSGSYGYTF. Here the CDR3 DNA reads TGTGCCAGTAGTGTGTCGGGGTCCTATGGCTACACCTTC.

This clonotype was picked up many times. J is TRBJ2-7 and V is TRBV6-1, with TRBD1 as a possible D gene (6 bases). V was shortened by 8 bases and J by 2 bases, with 13 bases between the two germline ends. The V gene's germline CDR1 is MNHNS and CDR2 SASEGT. The CDR3 loop spans 13 amino acids. CDR3 amino acids: CASGLTGPYEQYF. The CDR3 nucleotides are TGTGCCAGCGGATTGACAGGCCCCTACGAGCAGTACTTC.

This clonotype was recorded at least ten times. The V gene is TRBV25-1, the J gene TRBJ2-2, with D hard to call. Germline-derived CDR1 and CDR2 are MGHDK and SYGVNS. CDR3 size: 16 residues. Trimming stripped 4 bases from V and 4 bases from J, with 16 bases between. CDR3 nucleotide sequence: TGTGCCAGCAGTGCGGTGGGCCTGTCGGGCACCGGGGAGCTGTTTTTT. This sequence encodes CASSAVGLSGTGELFF.

This clonotype showed up many times. CDR3 amino acids: CASSVQAGGPRETQYF. The CDR3 DNA sequence: TGTGCCAGCAGCGTACAAGCGGGGGGGCCTCGAGAGACCCAGTACTTC. The J gene is TRBJ2-5, the V gene TRBV9, with 10 bases lining up with TRBD2. V shed 1 base and J 4 bases; nucleotides not matched to a gene: 7. The germline V gene has CDR1 SGDLS and CDR2 YYNGEE. This CDR3 is built from 16 residues.